This T cell receptor beta chain was captured in a study of early T cells in non-severe SARS-CoV-2 infection. Study-wide results and caveats: The matching step, a VDJdb search, favored anti-spike CD8 responses and missed private and CD4 specificities.

Separate cDNA molecules each had unique molecular identifiers attached to them. TCRdb passed the 5' RACE reads through MiXCR, listing each CDR3 protein once. The repertoire holds some 57,000 distinct CDR3 sequences, with approximately 9.9% as singletons. This clonotype was observed a few times. What it recognizes is unknown. The sequenced material came from whole blood. This sequence originates from an adult who was a healthcare worker with PCR-confirmed SARS-CoV-2 infection or an uninfected control (not recorded which).

The CDR3 nucleotides read TGTGCTAGTGGTCACACTCCGCGGGGGACCAAAAACATTCAGTACTTC. Protein: CASGHTPRGTKNIQYF. The genes are TRBV12-5 and TRBJ2-4; 7 nucleotides align to TRBD2. The germline V gene has CDR1 LGHNT and CDR2 FRNRAP. There are 16 residues in the CDR3. With V trimmed by 5 bases and J by 2 bases, 9 bases remained unmatched.